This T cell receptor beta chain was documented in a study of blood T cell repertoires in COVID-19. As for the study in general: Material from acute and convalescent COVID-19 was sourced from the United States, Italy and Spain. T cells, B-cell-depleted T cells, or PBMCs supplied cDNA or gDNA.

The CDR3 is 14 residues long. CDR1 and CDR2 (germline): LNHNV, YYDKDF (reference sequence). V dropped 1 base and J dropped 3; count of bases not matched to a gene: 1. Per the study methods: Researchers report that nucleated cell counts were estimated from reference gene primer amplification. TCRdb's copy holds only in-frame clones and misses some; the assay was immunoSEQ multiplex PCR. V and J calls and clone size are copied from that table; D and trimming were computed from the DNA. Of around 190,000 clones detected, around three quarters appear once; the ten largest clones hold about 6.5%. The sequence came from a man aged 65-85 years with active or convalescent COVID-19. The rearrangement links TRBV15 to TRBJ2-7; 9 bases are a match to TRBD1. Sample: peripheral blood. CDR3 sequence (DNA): TGTGCCACCAGCAGAGGGGACAGGGTCTACGAGCAGTACTTC. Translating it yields CATSRGDRVYEQYF.